This passage covers 2 T cell receptor beta chains from one sample sequenced in a study of T cell changes during pregnancy in multiple sclerosis. Assay: immunoSEQ multiplex PCR; the TCRdb copy retains only in-frame clones and omits some. This sample has some 42,000 clones, with about 85% found just once. The sequencing here drew on CD4+ T cells from peripheral blood mononuclear cells, taken after pregnancy. The receptors come from a female donor with multiple sclerosis, enrolled in a pregnancy study.

CDR3 DNA sequence: TGTGCCAGCAGCTTGGGGAGGACAGGCTACACTGAAGCTTTCTTT. Amino acids: CASSLGRTGYTEAFF. The genes are TRBV5-5 and TRBJ1-1; 7 nucleotides align to TRBD1. This CDR3 contains 15 residues. CDR1 and CDR2 (germline): SGHKS, YYEKEE (reference sequence). V lost 0 bases to trimming and J lost 3 bases; unmatched junction nucleotides: 5. Looking up the rest from reference TRBV5-5 and TRBJ1-1 gives the full variable domain: DAGVTQSPTHLIKTRGQQVTLRCSPISGHKSVSWYQQVLGQGPQFIFQYYEKEERGRGNFPDRFSARQFPNYSSELNVNALLLGDSALYLCASSLGRTGYTEAFFGQGTRLTVV.

The chain couples TRBV7-3 to TRBJ2-3; 10 bases are shared with TRBD2. CDR1 and CDR2 from the germline V gene are SGHTA and FQGTGA. The CDR3 runs 16 residues. V lost 5 bases to trimming and J lost 4 bases; unmatched junction nucleotides: 9. The CDR3 is CASSPPHSGGADTQYF. CDR3 DNA sequence: TGTGCCAGCAGCCCCCCCCACAGCGGGGGGGCAGATACGCAGTATTTT.